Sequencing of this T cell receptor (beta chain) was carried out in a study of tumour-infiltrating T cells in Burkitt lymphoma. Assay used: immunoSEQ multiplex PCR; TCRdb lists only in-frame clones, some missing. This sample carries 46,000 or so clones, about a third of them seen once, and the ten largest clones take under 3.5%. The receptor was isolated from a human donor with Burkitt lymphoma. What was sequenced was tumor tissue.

The CDR3 loop is CASSQGSRTEAFF. In DNA form, the CDR3 reads TGCGCCAGCAGCCAGGGGTCTCGCACTGAAGCTTTCTTT. This sequence joins TRBV4-1 and TRBJ1-1; no clear D gene. V dropped 3 bases and J dropped 4 bases, with 9 bases sitting between them. Germline lookup yields CDR1 MGHRA and CDR2 YSYEKL. The CDR3 runs to 13 residues.